This entry features one T cell receptor (beta chain) sequence. Its antigen is not known. Trimming cost V 5 bases and J 2 bases, with 18 bases left between them. Germline CDR1 and CDR2: SGHAT and FQDESV (reference sequence). The CDR3 runs to 16 residues. This sample is drawn from a study of cytomegalovirus exposure and HLA in healthy donors. The PCR was carried out with 60 Vbeta primers and 13 Jbeta primers. TCRdb's copy holds only in-frame clones and misses some; the assay was immunoSEQ multiplex PCR. In total, the table holds around 75,000 clones. Findings and caveats of the study: Researchers counted around 180 TCR beta chains as cytomegalovirus-associated. There were reportedly fewer N-insertions in an Asian-associated ancestry cluster than the approximately 670-donor mean, in a later analysis. V- and J-gene trimming of TCR beta was linked (in a later analysis) to a missense DCLRE1C variant.

This clonotype originated in a man aged 45-65 years in good health and CMV-seropositive. The chain employs TRBV11-1 and TRBJ2-5; the D gene is possibly TRBD1 (5 bases). The material sequenced was PBMCs. Written as DNA, the CDR3 is TGTGCCAGCAGCGTTGACCGGATAGGGGTTCAAGAGACCCAGTACTTC. This encodes CASSVDRIGVQETQYF. Full variable domain (rest looked up from reference TRBV11-1 and TRBJ2-5): EAEVAQSPRYKITEKSQAVAFWCDPISGHATLYWYRQILGQGPELLVQFQDESVVDDSQLPKDRFSAERLKGVDSTLKIQPAELGDSAMYLCASSVDRIGVQETQYFGPGTRLLVL.